Listed below are T cell receptor beta chains from one sample, sequenced in a study of blood T cell repertoires in COVID-19. Using immunoSEQ multiplex PCR, the repertoire was profiled, and TCRdb retains in-frame clones only, with some absent. The repertoire holds 100,000 to 150,000 clones, with roughly 74% as singletons. Sequenced sample: peripheral blood. Every receptor here comes from a man in his sixties with acute or convalescent COVID-19. Each CDR3 is given with its conserved first and last residue. Each record gives: V gene, CDR3 protein.

v_call: TRBV10-3; cdr3_aa: CAISESTAGGGTDTQYF
v_call: TRBV12-3/TRBV12-4; cdr3_aa: CASSQRGNTEAFF
v_call: TRBV6-1; cdr3_aa: CASSEYLSNYGYTF
v_call: TRBV12-3/TRBV12-4; cdr3_aa: CASSLPGIWELFF
v_call: TRBV6-5; cdr3_aa: CASSQQGSNQPQHF
v_call: TRBV6-1; cdr3_aa: CASSEVTTGSYNEQFF
v_call: TRBV7-3; cdr3_aa: CASSSGPNQPQHF
v_call: TRBV7-9; cdr3_aa: CASRTDRPPTGELFF
v_call: TRBV24-1; cdr3_aa: CATSDQGGPGYNEQFF
v_call: TRBV2; cdr3_aa: CASSRQTAQYF
v_call: TRBV5-1; cdr3_aa: CASSSDRPPLHF
v_call: TRBV7-3; cdr3_aa: CASSLGGFSGANVLTF
v_call: TRBV5-1; cdr3_aa: CASSPNFSGRAGEQYF
v_call: TRBV7-6; cdr3_aa: CASSLSQSGSYEQYF
v_call: TRBV7-8; cdr3_aa: CASSNPASGRETQYF
v_call: TRBV10-3; cdr3_aa: CAIREAGQGLNGYTF
v_call: TRBV27; cdr3_aa: CASSLPGQGVWRGNQPQHF
v_call: TRBV6-6; cdr3_aa: CASSPKGAGNYGYTF
v_call: TRBV29-1; cdr3_aa: CSARLAGVLGQFF
v_call: TRBV19; cdr3_aa: CATQRGGSYEQYF
v_call: TRBV19; cdr3_aa: CASSIWAGNEQFF
v_call: TRBV28; cdr3_aa: CASSFGGALGNSPLHF
v_call: TRBV29-1; cdr3_aa: CSVKGLAGTYEQYF
v_call: TRBV9; cdr3_aa: CASSRRLVSSYNEQFF
v_call: TRBV19; cdr3_aa: CASTLLPGQGAHEQYF
v_call: TRBV18; cdr3_aa: CASSPTSGGPSTDTQYF
v_call: TRBV6-4; cdr3_aa: CASSEVGGSSADTQYF
v_call: TRBV29-1; cdr3_aa: CSVGQNYGYTF
v_call: TRBV27; cdr3_aa: CASSSRTGKIGYTF
v_call: TRBV6-5; cdr3_aa: CASRSGLAGTDTQYF
v_call: TRBV11-2; cdr3_aa: CASTVTGNTEAFF
v_call: TRBV19; cdr3_aa: CASSIAQRRANEQFF
v_call: TRBV18; cdr3_aa: CASSPLPQGVAGANVLTF
v_call: TRBV20-1; cdr3_aa: CSASEQGTQPQHF
v_call: TRBV6-1; cdr3_aa: CASSEGPNRVETQYF
v_call: TRBV12-5; cdr3_aa: CASGLSGKSGGGNGYTF
v_call: TRBV5-1; cdr3_aa: CASSLSGGMVEQYF
v_call: TRBV5-5; cdr3_aa: CASSLGAHGYTF
v_call: TRBV5-1; cdr3_aa: CASSVTGGYGYTF
v_call: TRBV7-9; cdr3_aa: CASSLVPGLEKLFF
v_call: TRBV20-1; cdr3_aa: CSASSPKASGRSIEQFF
v_call: TRBV6-5; cdr3_aa: CASRRQGIDNSPLHF
v_call: TRBV27; cdr3_aa: CASSLKPSSGGHYEQYF
v_call: TRBV6-5; cdr3_aa: CAKGDRAHQPQHF
v_call: TRBV2; cdr3_aa: CASSGRGNQGDGYTF
v_call: TRBV12-3/TRBV12-4; cdr3_aa: CASSLRGEAFF